Sequencing of this TCR beta chain was carried out in a study of OX40 agonist ivuxolimab in advanced cancers. Study background: Earlier anti-PD-1, anti-PD-L1 or anti-CTLA-4 therapy was permitted; around 40% had received some. Study outcomes and limitations: At 0.1 to 3.0 mg/kg, clonal expansion of CD4+ and CD8+ blood T cells had occurred by week 6.

Assay used: immunoSEQ multiplex PCR; TCRdb lists only in-frame clones, some missing. The data hold roughly 89,000 clones, with about 87% observed a single time. This CDR3 spans 12 amino acids. CDR1 and CDR2 from the germline V gene are SGHTA and FQGTGA. V was shortened by 2 bases and J by 3 bases, with 5 bases between the two germline ends. A single count supports this clone. Its target is unknown. The genes are TRBV7-3 and TRBJ2-7; D not resolved. This receptor was taken from an adult with an advanced solid tumor such as melanoma, head and neck, liver or kidney cancer. The input for sequencing was CD4+ or CD8+ T cells sorted from blood, taken in a trial of the OX40 agonist ivuxolimab. The CDR3 is CASSLSGYEQYF. The DNA of the CDR3 is TGTGCCAGCAGCTTATCGGGCTACGAGCAGTACTTC.